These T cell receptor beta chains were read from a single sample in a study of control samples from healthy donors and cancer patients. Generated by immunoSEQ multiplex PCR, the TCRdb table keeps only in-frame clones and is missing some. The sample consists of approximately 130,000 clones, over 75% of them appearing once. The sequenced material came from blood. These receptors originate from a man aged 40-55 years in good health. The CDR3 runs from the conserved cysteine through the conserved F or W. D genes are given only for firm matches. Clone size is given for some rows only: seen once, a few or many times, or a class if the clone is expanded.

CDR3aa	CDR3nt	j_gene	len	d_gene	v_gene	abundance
CASSFRGSSSYEQYF	TGTGCCAGCAGCTTTCGGGGGTCAAGCTCCTACGAGCAGTACTTC	TRBJ2-7	15	.	TRBV7-2	once
CASSVGQGGETQYF	TGTGCCAGCAGCGTCGGACAGGGAGGAGAGACCCAGTACTTC	TRBJ2-5	14	TRBD1	TRBV2	few
CASSKSRDRVVTPLHF	TGTGCCAGTAGTAAAAGCCGGGACAGGGTGGTTACACCCCTCCACTTT	TRBJ1-6	16	TRBD1	TRBV19	.
CASSYRSQNSPLHF	TGCGCCAGCAGCTACAGGTCTCAGAATTCACCCCTCCACTTT	TRBJ1-6	14	.	TRBV5-1	.
CASSFLAGGHEQFF	TGTGCCAGCAGCTTTCTAGCGGGGGGCCATGAGCAGTTCTTC	TRBJ2-1	14	TRBD2	TRBV7-8	.
CASGVDSQETQYF	TGTGCCAGCGGCGTGGATTCCCAAGAGACCCAGTACTTC	TRBJ2-5	13	.	TRBV7-9	.
CATSDFPGQGATIETQYF	TGTGCCACCAGTGATTTCCCGGGACAGGGGGCCACTATAGAGACCCAGTACTTC	TRBJ2-5	18	TRBD1	TRBV24-1	.
CASSYGQGAETGELFF	TGTGCCAGCAGTTACGGACAGGGGGCTGAAACCGGGGAGCTGTTTTTT	TRBJ2-2	16	TRBD1	TRBV6-2/TRBV6-3	.
CASSTHASGNAGYTF	TGTGCCAGCAGCACCCACGCGTCGGGGAATGCTGGCTACACCTTC	TRBJ1-2	15	.	TRBV25-1	.
CASSTPQVPSTGYTF	TGTGCCAGCAGTACCCCACAAGTTCCCTCGACTGGCTACACCTTC	TRBJ1-2	15	.	TRBV6-2/TRBV6-3	.
CASSLGARHSYNSPLHF	TGTGCCAGCAGCTTGGGGGCCAGGCACTCCTATAATTCACCCCTCCACTTT	TRBJ1-6	17	.	TRBV5-6	.
CASSLGGQGARHGYTF	TGTGCCAGCAGCTTAGGGGGACAGGGGGCGAGGCATGGCTACACCTTC	TRBJ1-2	16	TRBD1	TRBV7-2	.
CASSFDREGSPLHF	TGTGCCAGCAGCTTTGACAGGGAGGGTTCACCCCTCCACTTT	TRBJ1-6	14	TRBD1	TRBV5-6	once
CASQLGGGPGNTIYF	TGTGCCAGCCAACTCGGAGGGGGGCCTGGAAACACCATATATTTT	TRBJ1-3	15	.	TRBV9	once
CASSPLQLTDTNTIYF	TGTGCCAGCTCACCACTACAATTGACAGACACAAACACCATATATTTT	TRBJ1-3	16	.	TRBV18	.
CASSPRTVYNEKLFF	TGTGCCAGCAGCCCCCGGACTGTATATAATGAAAAACTGTTTTTT	TRBJ1-4	15	.	TRBV6-5	many
CASSDSGGGHNEQFF	TGTGCCAGCAGTGACTCCGGGGGGGGCCACAATGAGCAGTTCTTC	TRBJ2-1	15	TRBD2	TRBV6-4	.
CASSQDAPGNTDTQYF	TGTGCCAGCAGCCAAGATGCGCCGGGGAACACAGATACGCAGTATTTT	TRBJ2-3	16	.	TRBV3-1/TRBV3-2	.
CASSKGGPIPPTLTGDQETQYF	TGTGCCAGCAGCAAAGGAGGTCCAATCCCCCCCACCTTGACGGGAGATCAAGAGACCCAGTACTTC	TRBJ2-5	22	.	TRBV21-1	.
CASSEAWDSYEQYF	TGTGCCAGCAGTGAAGCGTGGGACAGCTACGAGCAGTACTTC	TRBJ2-7	14	TRBD1	TRBV6-1	.
CASRLGYTQYF	TGTGCCAGTCGACTGGGATATACGCAGTATTTT	TRBJ2-3	11	.	TRBV7-2	.
CASSEIGQAYEQYF	TGTGCCAGCAGTGAGATCGGACAGGCCTACGAGCAGTACTTC	TRBJ2-7	14	TRBD1	TRBV2	few
CASAVDRGNFEAFF	TGTGCCAGTGCCGTCGACAGGGGGAACTTTGAAGCTTTCTTT	TRBJ1-1	14	TRBD1	TRBV19	.
CATSDSGINQPQHF	TGTGCCACCAGTGATTCAGGGATCAATCAGCCCCAGCATTTT	TRBJ1-5	14	.	TRBV24-1	.
CASSQSEGVWTEAFF	TGCGCCAGCAGCCAATCAGAAGGGGTTTGGACTGAAGCTTTCTTT	TRBJ1-1	15	.	TRBV4-1	.
CSVRPFLGRRDEQYF	TGCAGCGTTCGACCCTTTTTGGGACGCAGGGACGAGCAGTACTTC	TRBJ2-7	15	.	TRBV29-1	.
CASSLASSISSGNTIYF	TGTGCCAGCAGCTTAGCGTCCTCTATTAGCTCTGGAAACACCATATATTTT	TRBJ1-3	17	.	TRBV7-8	.
CASSYEAGGYEQYF	TGTGCCAGCAGTTACGAAGCGGGGGGATACGAGCAGTACTTC	TRBJ2-7	14	TRBD2	TRBV6-2/TRBV6-3	.
CASSYIGSRNTEAFF	TGTGCCAGCAGTTACATAGGGTCAAGGAACACTGAAGCTTTCTTT	TRBJ1-1	15	.	TRBV6-6	few
CATSRVKEGSYGYTF	TGTGCCACCAGCAGAGTAAAGGAGGGAAGCTATGGCTACACCTTC	TRBJ1-2	15	.	TRBV15	few
CASSRRTPVQGNTEAFF	TGCGCCAGCAGTCGACGCACCCCTGTACAGGGTAACACTGAAGCTTTCTTT	TRBJ1-1	17	.	TRBV5-1	.
CATSDSRDTVYEQYF	TGTGCCACCAGTGATTCCCGGGACACGGTCTACGAGCAGTACTTC	TRBJ2-7	15	.	TRBV24-1	.
CASSEPGQYTEAFF	TGTGCCAGCAGTGAACCCGGACAGTACACTGAAGCTTTCTTT	TRBJ1-1	14	.	TRBV6-1	.
CASSYLDRENTEAFF	TGTGCCAGCAGCTACCTTGACAGGGAGAACACTGAAGCTTTCTTT	TRBJ1-1	15	TRBD1	TRBV5-6	.
CAWREPASGETQYF	TGTGCCTGGAGGGAGCCGGCGAGCGGGGAGACCCAGTACTTC	TRBJ2-5	14	.	TRBV30	.